Below are 30 T cell receptor beta chains sequenced from a single sample in a study of shared clonotypes between healthy human individuals. Naive CD8 cells lacked CD45RO, underwent positive selection for CCR7 and left out terminally differentiated effector memory CD45RA+ cells. The data were produced by immunoSEQ multiplex PCR, yet TCRdb's version contains in-frame clones alone and is incomplete. Of around 2,000,000 clones listed, approximately 94% were seen once; the top ten hold 1% to 1.5%. Sequencing was performed on naive CD8+ T cells sorted from blood. All receptors derive from a young man in good health.

This clone was observed once. The CDR3 nucleotides read TGTGCCAGCAGCCAAGATCAGCTTTGGGACGGACTGAACACTGAAGCTTTCTTT. The encoded protein is CASSQDQLWDGLNTEAFF. The chain carries TRBV14 and TRBJ1-1, with a tentative D call TRBD1 (5 bases). The CDR3 runs to 18 residues. Trimming removed 0 bases at V and 0 bases at J, with 17 bases between. Germline assignment: CDR1 SGHDN and CDR2 FVKESK. Full variable domain (missing parts from reference TRBV14 and TRBJ1-1): EAGVTQFPSHSVIEKGQTVTLRCDPISGHDNLYWYRRVMGKEIKFLLHFVKESKQDESGMPNNRFLAERTGGTYSTLKVQPAELEDSGVYFCASSQDQLWDGLNTEAFFGQGTRLTVV.

The chain carries TRBV11-2 and TRBJ1-1, with D possibly TRBD1 on 6 matching bases. The ends were cut back, 5 bases at V and 0 bases at J, with 19 bases in the middle. CDR3 length equals 17 residues. The germline V gene has CDR1 SGHAT and CDR2 FQNNGV. This CDR3 reads CASSPPRGGPLNTEAFF. The DNA of the CDR3 is TGTGCCAGCAGCCCCCCCCGCGGGGGCCCCTTGAACACTGAAGCTTTCTTT. Drawing the rest from reference TRBV11-2 and TRBJ1-1, the complete variable domain is EAGVAQSPRYKIIEKRQSVAFWCNPISGHATLYWYQQILGQGPKLLIQFQNNGVVDDSQLPKDRFSAERLKGVDSTLKIQPAKLEDSAVYLCASSPPRGGPLNTEAFFGQGTRLTVV.

The J gene is TRBJ1-1, the V gene TRBV7-9; D remains ambiguous. CDR1 is SEHNR, CDR2 FQNEAQ, per germline (reference sequence). V lost 1 base and J 8 bases, leaving 8 bases between the germline ends. The CDR3 spans 12 residues. CDR3 sequence: CASSLDKDEAFF. CDR3 sequence (DNA): TGTGCCAGCAGCTTAGATAAAGACGAAGCTTTCTTT.

V usage is TRBV9 and J usage is TRBJ2-1; 13 bases line up with TRBD2. V dropped 2 bases and J dropped 7; count of bases not matched to a gene: 6. CDR3 size: 16 residues. Per germline, CDR1 SGDLS and CDR2 YYNGEE. The CDR3 coding sequence is TGTGCCAGCAGCGTTTGGACTAGCGGGAGTATAAATGAGCAGTTCTTC. Its protein is CASSVWTSGSINEQFF.

This clone came up once. The chain combines TRBV7-8 with TRBJ1-2; 7 bases are a match to TRBD1. This CDR3 is built from 15 residues. With V trimmed by 3 bases and J by 0 bases, 4 bases remained unmatched. Germline V gene data show CDR1 as SGHVS and CDR2 as FQNEAQ. CDR3 amino acids: CASSFLTGPNYGYTF. Written as DNA, the CDR3 is TGTGCCAGCAGCTTTTTGACAGGGCCTAACTATGGCTACACCTTC. Complete variable domain (other parts from reference TRBV7-8 and TRBJ1-2): GAGVSQSPRYKVAKRGQDVALRCDPISGHVSLFWYQQALGQGPEFLTYFQNEAQLDKSGLPSDRFFAERPEGSVSTLKIQRTQQEDSAVYLCASSFLTGPNYGYTFGSGTRLTVV.

The chain is built from TRBV6-1 and TRBJ2-1; 7 nucleotides align to TRBD2. V shed 7 bases and J 5 bases; nucleotides not matched to a gene: 2. Germline V gene sequence: CDR1 MNHNS, CDR2 SASEGT. This CDR3 spans 12 amino acids. CDR3 DNA sequence: TGTGCCAGCATAGCGGGTCACAATGAGCAGTTCTTC. Amino acids: CASIAGHNEQFF.

The chain recombines TRBV21-1 with TRBJ1-1; TRBD1, the table's D call, lacks a check against the DNA. TRBV21-1 is an annotated pseudogene. The CDR3 has 18 residues. DNA of the CDR3: TGTGCCAGCAGCCCCCAAATTGATGCAGGGCCCAGGGGGAGGGAAGCTTTCTTT. This gives the protein CASSPQIDAGPRGREAFF.

This sequence joins TRBV2 and TRBJ1-4; D call uncertain. The CDR3 extends over 15 amino acids. Germline CDR1 reads SNHLY; CDR2 reads FYNNEI. V gave up 8 bases and J gave up 0 bases, with 13 bases separating them. In nucleotides, the CDR3 is TGTGCCAGCGCTACTACAGCTACAACTAATGAAAAACTGTTTTTT. Translated: CASATTATTNEKLFF.

This chain joins TRBV15 and TRBJ2-5; D ambiguous. Germline V gene data show CDR1 as LNHNV and CDR2 as YYDKDF (reference sequence). This CDR3 is built from 16 residues. Trimming pared 0 bases from V and 2 bases from J, leaving 13 bases between. DNA for the CDR3: TGTGCCACCAGCAGAGATATAACAGCGTCACAAGAGACCCAGTACTTC. Its translation is CATSRDITASQETQYF.

This chain connects TRBV6-1 to TRBJ2-7; D is perhaps TRBD1 (6 bases). The CDR3 is made up of 17 amino acids. From germline, CDR1 is MNHNS and CDR2 SASEGT. The V end was cut by 0 bases, the J end by 0 bases, with 15 bases between. The CDR3: CASSEAVNTGRSYEQYF. The CDR3 DNA reads as TGTGCCAGCAGTGAAGCAGTTAATACAGGGCGCTCCTACGAGCAGTACTTC.

This clone was seen a single time. The CDR3 is CASSYEGPESYTF. CDR3 nucleotides: TGTGCCAGCAGCTATGAGGGGCCGGAGAGCTACACCTTC. The chain uses TRBV7-9 and TRBJ1-2, with D perhaps TRBD1 (5 bases). CDR3 length: 13 amino acids. In germline, CDR1 is SEHNR, CDR2 FQNEAQ (reference sequence). V lost 4 bases, J lost 9 bases, and 15 bases lay in between.

The chain has TRBV7-9 and TRBJ1-2; no reliable D call. This CDR3 spans 11 amino acids. Trimming stripped 5 bases from V and 8 bases from J, with 9 bases between. Germline assignment: CDR1 SEHNR and CDR2 FQNEAQ (reference sequence). CDR3 sequence reads: CASSPLWGYTF. CDR3 DNA sequence: TGTGCCAGCAGCCCCCTTTGGGGCTACACCTTC. Full variable domain (remainder filled in from reference TRBV7-9 and TRBJ1-2): DTGVSQNPRHKITKRGQNVTFRCDPISEHNRLYWYRQTLGQGPEFLTYFQNEAQLEKSRLLSDRFSAERPKGSFSTLEIQRTEQGDSAMYLCASSPLWGYTFGSGTRLTVV.

The chain combines TRBV4-3 with TRBJ2-1, with no clear D. This CDR3 spans 12 amino acids. CDR1 LGHNA and CDR2 YSLEER come from the germline V gene. Trimming pared 0 bases from V and 9 bases from J, leaving 6 bases between. This chain's CDR3 is CASSQDLAEQFF. DNA for the CDR3: TGCGCCAGCAGCCAAGATCTTGCTGAGCAGTTCTTC.

This chain links TRBV4-1 with TRBJ1-1; possible D gene TRBD1, 5 bases. Germline V lookup: CDR1 MGHRA, CDR2 YSYEKL. The CDR3 spans 16 residues. V shed 4 bases and J shed 7 bases, with 22 bases lying between them. CDR3 coding DNA: TGCGCCAGCAGCCCGAGCTCCCGGGACGGAAATATTGAAGCTTTCTTT. Translation: CASSPSSRDGNIEAFF.

About this clone itself: The identical CDR3 is also encoded by other nucleotide sequences in the sample. DNA for the CDR3: TGCGCCAGCAGCTTGGGATCCGGGGGAACAGATACGCAGTATTTT. It yields the protein CASSLGSGGTDTQYF. The V gene is TRBV5-1, the J gene TRBJ2-3, with D tentatively TRBD2 (6 bases). Germline CDR1 is SGHRS and CDR2 is YFSETQ. The CDR3 sequence is 15 residues long. V shed 0 bases and J shed 3 bases, with 11 bases lying between them.

On this clone: The identical CDR3 is also encoded by other nucleotide sequences in the sample. The V call is TRBV28, the J call TRBJ2-1; D is perhaps TRBD2 (6 bases). The CDR3 contains 13 residues. V gave up 6 bases and J gave up 4 bases, with 10 bases separating them. CDR1 and CDR2 from the germline V gene are MDHEN and SYDVKM. The CDR3 is CASSPRGYNEQFF. CDR3 DNA sequence: TGTGCCAGCAGCCCGCGGGGATACAATGAGCAGTTCTTC.

This clone was seen only once. The chain combines TRBV6-1 with TRBJ2-7; D unclear. Germline V CDR1 and CDR2: MNHNS, SASEGT. The V and J ends lost 2 bases and 3 bases respectively, with 14 bases between them. There are 15 residues in the CDR3. The CDR3 protein is CASSESLKAVYEQYF. The CDR3 coding sequence is TGTGCCAGCAGTGAATCCCTAAAGGCGGTCTACGAGCAGTACTTC.

The chain carries TRBV6-5 and TRBJ1-2; D is ambiguous. The CDR3 sequence is 12 residues long. Germline loops: CDR1 MNHEY, CDR2 SVGAGI. V was clipped by 2 bases and J by 8 bases, with 9 bases between them. CDR3: CASSYRGSGYTF. CDR3 nucleotide sequence: TGTGCCAGCAGTTACCGAGGGTCGGGCTACACCTTC.

The gene calls are TRBV4-1 and TRBJ2-7, with no clear D. This CDR3 region has 14 residues. The germline V gene encodes CDR1 MGHRA and CDR2 YSYEKL. The V end lost 0 bases, the J end lost 2 bases, and 8 bases lay between the germline ends. The CDR3 nucleotides are TGCGCCAGCAGCCAAGATGACGGCACCTACGAGCAGTACTTC. Translated: CASSQDDGTYEQYF.

The chain links TRBV7-6 to TRBJ2-1, with TRBD1 identical over 12 bases. The CDR3 loop spans 13 amino acids. Germline V gene data show CDR1 as SGHVS and CDR2 as FNYEAQ. With 3 bases clipped from V and 14 bases from J, the junction kept 5 bases outside the gene matches. CDR3 bases: TGTGCCAGCAGCTTGGGGACAGGGGGCAATAAGTTCTTC. The encoded protein is CASSLGTGGNKFF.

Comments on this clone: Additional DNA sequences in this sample encode the identical CDR3. V usage is TRBV6-5 and J usage is TRBJ2-1; D is unclear. The CDR3 has 13 amino acids. V lost 6 bases, J lost 0 bases, and 6 bases lay in between. Germline lookup yields CDR1 MNHEY and CDR2 SVGAGI. The CDR3 sequence is CASSSTSYNEQFF. CDR3 nucleotide sequence: TGTGCCAGCAGCTCGACCTCCTACAATGAGCAGTTCTTC.

The CDR3 here is CASSHGLAGGYEQYF. As DNA, the CDR3 is TGCGCCAGCAGTCATGGACTAGCGGGAGGCTACGAGCAGTACTTC. This chain uses TRBV5-1 with TRBJ2-7, with 14 nucleotides matching TRBD2. Unmatched junction bases numbered 4, after V lost 5 bases and J lost 3 bases. The CDR3 is 15 amino acids. Germline CDR1 is SGHRS and CDR2 is YFSETQ.

The chain carries TRBV28 and TRBJ1-2; no clear D gene. CDR3 length equals 14 residues. CDR1 and CDR2 (germline): MDHEN, SYDVKM. V shed 6 bases and J shed 2 bases, with 13 bases lying between them. Here the CDR3 reads CASRGELGNYGYTF. CDR3 bases: TGTGCCAGCAGGGGTGAGTTAGGGAACTATGGCTACACCTTC.

The CDR3 coding sequence is TGTGCCAGCAGCCGGGACAGGGGTACCTATGGCTACACCTTC. Translated: CASSRDRGTYGYTF. V usage is TRBV5-4 and J usage is TRBJ1-2; 10 bases are shared with TRBD1. Germline V CDR1 and CDR2: SGHNT, YYREEE (reference sequence). V shed 4 bases, J shed 4 bases, and the junction held 4 bases outside the gene matches. CDR3 length equals 14 residues.

As concerns this clone: The sample has other DNA sequences that encode this CDR3 too. V usage is TRBV6-5 and J usage is TRBJ2-7; D might be TRBD2 (5 bases). Germline V CDR1 and CDR2: MNHEY, SVGAGI. The CDR3 loop spans 15 amino acids. V was pared by 0 bases and J by 0 bases, with 9 bases between. The CDR3: CASSYSGESSYEQYF. CDR3 nucleotide sequence: TGTGCCAGCAGTTACTCTGGGGAGAGCTCCTACGAGCAGTACTTC.

This chain uses TRBV19 with TRBJ1-1; 8 bases fit TRBD1. Germline trimming cut 6 bases from V and 8 bases from J; bases unmatched to any gene: 11. The CDR3 covers 14 residues. Germline-derived CDR1 and CDR2 are LNHDA and SQIVND (reference sequence). CDR3 loop: CASSGPDREEEAFF. The CDR3 DNA reads as TGTGCCAGTAGCGGACCGGACAGGGAAGAAGAAGCTTTCTTT.

The chain combines TRBV5-6 with TRBJ2-2; tentative D call: TRBD1 (6 bases). The CDR3 runs 15 residues. The germline gives CDR1 SGHDT, CDR2 YYEEEE. Deletions cut 3 bases from V and 2 bases from J, with 11 bases between. CDR3 in amino acids: CASSSPGHNTGELFF. The CDR3 coding sequence is TGTGCCAGCAGCTCCCCGGGACACAACACCGGGGAGCTGTTTTTT.

This sequence joins TRBV6-1 and TRBJ1-1; 9 bases match TRBD1. This CDR3 contains 14 residues. With V trimmed by 7 bases and J by 3 bases, 6 bases remained unmatched. Per the germline V gene, CDR1 is MNHNS and CDR2 is SASEGT. CDR3 coding DNA: TGTGCCAGCAACACAGGGGGCGTCTACACTGAAGCTTTCTTT. Translation gives CASNTGGVYTEAFF.

The sample holds one count of this clone. This chain uses TRBV4-1 with TRBJ2-1; D might be TRBD1 (6 bases). The CDR3 totals 14 residues. The germline V gene encodes CDR1 MGHRA and CDR2 YSYEKL. The V and J ends lost 4 bases and 8 bases respectively, with 15 bases between them. The CDR3 region has the DNA TGCGCCAGCAGCCGGGACAACAACATCGATGAGCAGTTCTTC. It encodes CASSRDNNIDEQFF.

The rearrangement links TRBV4-1 to TRBJ1-1; TRBD1 is a possible D gene (6 bases). The CDR3 is 13 amino acids. Deletions cut 4 bases from V and 3 bases from J, with 9 bases between. Germline V gene data show CDR1 as MGHRA and CDR2 as YSYEKL. CDR3 sequence reads: CASSLDSDTEAFF. In DNA form, the CDR3 reads TGCGCCAGCAGCCTGGACAGCGACACTGAAGCTTTCTTT.